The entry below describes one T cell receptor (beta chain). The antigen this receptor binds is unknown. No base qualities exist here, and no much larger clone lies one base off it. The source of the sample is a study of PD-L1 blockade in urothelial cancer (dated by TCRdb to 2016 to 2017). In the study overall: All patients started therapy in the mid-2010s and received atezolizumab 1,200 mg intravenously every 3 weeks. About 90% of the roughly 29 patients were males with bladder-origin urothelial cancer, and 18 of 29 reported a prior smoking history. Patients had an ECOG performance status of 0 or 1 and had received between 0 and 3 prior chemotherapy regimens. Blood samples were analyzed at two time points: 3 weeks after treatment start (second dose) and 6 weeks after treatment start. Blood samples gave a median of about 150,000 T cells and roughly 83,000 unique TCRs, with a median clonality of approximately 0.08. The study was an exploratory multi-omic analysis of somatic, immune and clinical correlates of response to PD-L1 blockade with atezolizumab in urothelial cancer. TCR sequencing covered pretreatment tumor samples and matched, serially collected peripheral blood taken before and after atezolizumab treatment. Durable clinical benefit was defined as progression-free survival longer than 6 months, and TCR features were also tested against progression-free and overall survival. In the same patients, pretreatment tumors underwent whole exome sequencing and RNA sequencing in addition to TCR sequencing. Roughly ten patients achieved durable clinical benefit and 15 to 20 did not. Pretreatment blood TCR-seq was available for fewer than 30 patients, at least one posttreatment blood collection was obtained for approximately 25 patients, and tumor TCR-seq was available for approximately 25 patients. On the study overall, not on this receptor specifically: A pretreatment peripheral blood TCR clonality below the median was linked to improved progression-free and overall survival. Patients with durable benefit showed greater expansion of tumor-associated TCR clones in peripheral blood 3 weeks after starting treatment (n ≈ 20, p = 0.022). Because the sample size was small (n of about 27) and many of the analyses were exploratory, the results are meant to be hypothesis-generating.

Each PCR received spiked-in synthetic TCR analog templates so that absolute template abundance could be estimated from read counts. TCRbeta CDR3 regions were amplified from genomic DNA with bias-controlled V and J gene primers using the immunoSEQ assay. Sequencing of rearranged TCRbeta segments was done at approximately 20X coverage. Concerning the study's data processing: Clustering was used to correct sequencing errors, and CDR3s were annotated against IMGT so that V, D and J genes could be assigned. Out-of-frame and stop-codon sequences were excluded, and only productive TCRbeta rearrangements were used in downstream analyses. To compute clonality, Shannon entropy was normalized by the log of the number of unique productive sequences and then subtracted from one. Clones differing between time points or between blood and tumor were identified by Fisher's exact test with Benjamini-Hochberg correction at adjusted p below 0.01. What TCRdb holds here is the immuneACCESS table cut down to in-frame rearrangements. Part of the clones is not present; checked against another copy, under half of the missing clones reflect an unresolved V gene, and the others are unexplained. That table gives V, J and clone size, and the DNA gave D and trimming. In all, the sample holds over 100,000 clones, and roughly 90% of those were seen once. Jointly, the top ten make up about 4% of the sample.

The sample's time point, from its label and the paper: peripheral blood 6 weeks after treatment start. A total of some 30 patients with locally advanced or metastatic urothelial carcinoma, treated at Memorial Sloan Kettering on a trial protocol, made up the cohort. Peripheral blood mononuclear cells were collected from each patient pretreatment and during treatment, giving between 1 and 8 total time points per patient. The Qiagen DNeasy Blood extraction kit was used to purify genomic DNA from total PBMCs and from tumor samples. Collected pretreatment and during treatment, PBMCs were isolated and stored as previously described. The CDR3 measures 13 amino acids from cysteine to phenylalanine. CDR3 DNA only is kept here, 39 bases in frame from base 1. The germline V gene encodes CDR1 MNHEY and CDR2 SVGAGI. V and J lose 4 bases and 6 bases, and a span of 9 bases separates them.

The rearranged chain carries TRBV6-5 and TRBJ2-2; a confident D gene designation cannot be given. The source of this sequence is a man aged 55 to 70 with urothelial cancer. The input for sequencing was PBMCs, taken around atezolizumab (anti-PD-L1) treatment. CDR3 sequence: CASSSRLSGELFF. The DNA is TGTGCCAGCAGTTCCAGGTTATCCGGGGAGCTGTTTTTT.